The entry that follows covers one T cell receptor beta chain sequence. This entry is derived from a study of blood T cell repertoires in COVID-19. Looking at the study overall: Samples representing acute and convalescent COVID-19 were sourced from the United States, Italy and Spain. The cDNA or gDNA used as material had been derived from T cells, B-cell-depleted T cells, or PBMCs.

In the authors' workflow: The authors estimated nucleated cell counts from reference gene primer amplification. Repertoires were generated with immunoSEQ multiplex PCR, while TCRdb's copy carries only in-frame clones and drops some. V, J and clone size reflect that table, while D and trimming were determined from the DNA. This table has roughly 70,000 clones, more than 80% appearing once. Germline V lookup: CDR1 KGHSH, CDR2 LQKENI. This CDR3 has 15 amino acids. Unmatched junction bases numbered 3, after V lost 2 bases and J lost 0 bases. The TCR sequence derives from a woman of 80 years or more with active or convalescent COVID-19. This chain uses TRBV18 with TRBJ2-7; 8 bases are a match to TRBD2. Sequences were obtained from peripheral blood. CDR3 sequence: CASSPSGSPSYEQYF. In DNA form, the CDR3 reads TGTGCCAGCTCACCAAGCGGGAGCCCCTCCTACGAGCAGTACTTC.